A selection of T cell receptor beta chains follows, all from one sample in a study of identical twins. Via MiXCR, TCRdb re-called the 5' RACE reads, giving one row per CDR3 protein. The table records around 960,000 distinct CDR3 sequences, around 12% of them present only once. These data also formed part of another study, on yellow fever vaccine responses in identical twins.

Sequences were obtained from PBMCs. All receptors come from a woman younger than 35 in good health. Both conserved end residues are part of each CDR3. D genes are given only for firm matches. Clone size is stated in some rows and not others, as once, few, many or a class when expanded.

V	J	size	D	length	CDR3	DNA
TRBV3-1	TRBJ2-2	many	TRBD2	18	CASSRPIGGATTTGELFF	TGTGCCAGCAGCCGACCGATCGGGGGGGCCACCACGACCGGGGAGCTGTTTTTT
TRBV4-1	TRBJ2-1	once	.	12	CASSQTQSEQFF	TGCGCCAGCAGCCAAACCCAATCTGAGCAGTTCTTC
TRBV24-1	TRBJ2-1	few	.	18	CATSAVGGKEGSYNEQFF	TGTGCCACCTCGGCGGTTGGGGGGAAAGAAGGCTCCTACAATGAGCAGTTCTTC
TRBV11-2	TRBJ2-3	.	.	17	CASSLAVLASSTDTQYF	TGTGCCAGCAGCTTAGCAGTCCTAGCGTCTAGCACAGATACGCAGTATTTT
TRBV6-2/TRBV6-3	TRBJ2-1	.	TRBD2	20	CASSSTAGLAGGTRSHEQFF	TGTGCCAGCAGTTCCACAGCCGGACTAGCGGGAGGTACAAGAAGCCATGAGCAGTTCTTC
TRBV4-1	TRBJ2-1	few	TRBD2	16	CASSQDRLADNNEQFF	TGCGCCAGCAGCCAAGATCGCCTAGCGGATAACAATGAGCAGTTCTTC
TRBV20-1	TRBJ1-2	few	TRBD1	12	CTLGQGVMGYTF	TGCACCCTAGGACAGGGCGTAATGGGCTACACCTTC
TRBV3-1	TRBJ2-5	.	TRBD2	15	CASSHVAGGRETQYF	TGTGCCAGCAGCCACGTAGCGGGGGGGCGAGAGACCCAGTACTTC
TRBV5-1	TRBJ1-4	.	.	14	CASSRGESNEKLFF	TGCGCCAGCAGCCGCGGGGAAAGTAATGAAAAACTGTTTTTT
TRBV20-1	TRBJ2-3	.	.	14	CSARRRGNTDTQYF	TGCAGTGCTAGAAGACGCGGAAACACAGATACGCAGTATTTT
TRBV6-5	TRBJ1-2	.	.	14	CASSYLTGTDGYTF	TGTGCCAGCAGTTACTTAACCGGGACGGATGGCTACACCTTC
TRBV5-5	TRBJ1-1	many	TRBD1	15	CASSGDRGGYTEAFF	TGTGCCAGCAGCGGGGACAGGGGAGGGTACACTGAAGCTTTCTTT
TRBV5-1	TRBJ2-5	few	.	14	CASSSFDLGETQYF	TGCGCCAGCAGCTCCTTCGACTTGGGGGAGACCCAGTACTTC
TRBV5-6	TRBJ2-1	few	TRBD2	16	CASRLRTSGRANEQFF	TGTGCCAGCAGGTTACGGACTAGCGGGAGGGCCAATGAGCAGTTCTTC
TRBV14	TRBJ2-6	few	TRBD2	16	CASSQGLGDWTNVLTF	TGTGCCAGCAGCCAGGGACTAGGGGATTGGACCAACGTCCTGACTTTC
TRBV19	TRBJ1-3	few	.	13	CASGRGSGNTIYF	TGTGCCAGTGGCAGGGGATCCGGAAACACCATATATTTT
TRBV6-1	TRBJ2-2	.	TRBD2	15	CASRPTSGSSGELFF	TGTGCCAGCAGGCCGACTAGCGGGAGTTCCGGGGAGCTGTTTTTT
TRBV20-1	TRBJ2-7	many	.	14	CSATQPGSRGEQYF	TGCAGTGCTACTCAACCCGGGAGTCGGGGTGAGCAGTACTTC
TRBV5-8	TRBJ2-2	few	TRBD1	15	CASTPGTGNTGELFF	TGTGCCAGCACTCCCGGGACAGGCAACACCGGGGAGCTGTTTTTT
TRBV4-1	TRBJ2-1	few	.	16	CASSQGLVRDRHEQFF	TGCGCCAGCAGCCAAGGTTTGGTCCGAGATAGACATGAGCAGTTCTTC
TRBV20-1	TRBJ1-1	few	.	14	CSAREQGISPEAFF	TGCAGTGCTAGAGAACAGGGTATATCCCCTGAAGCTTTCTTT
TRBV7-3	TRBJ2-3	few	TRBD2	15	CASSLTGLATDTQYF	TGTGCCAGCAGCTTAACCGGACTAGCAACAGATACGCAGTATTTT
TRBV7-2	TRBJ2-3	many	TRBD1	16	CASSSDGQGATDTQYF	TGTGCCAGCAGCTCCGACGGGCAGGGGGCAACAGATACGCAGTATTTT
TRBV7-6	TRBJ2-3	.	.	16	CASSLSRPSSTDTQYF	TGTGCCAGCAGCTTAAGCAGACCTTCTAGCACAGATACGCAGTATTTT
TRBV12-3/TRBV12-4	TRBJ2-1	.	TRBD2	15	CASSASGGASNEQFF	TGTGCCAGCAGTGCTAGCGGGGGGGCCTCAAATGAGCAGTTCTTC
TRBV6-1	TRBJ2-1	.	TRBD1	14	CASRPGQGLNEQFF	TGTGCCAGCAGACCGGGACAGGGGTTGAATGAGCAGTTCTTC
TRBV7-2	TRBJ2-7	.	TRBD2	16	CASSLGAGGLTYEQYF	TGTGCCAGCAGCTTGGGGGCGGGAGGCCTAACCTACGAGCAGTACTTC
TRBV3-1	TRBJ2-1	.	TRBD2	13	CASSQGETSAMFF	TGTGCCAGCAGCCAAGGCGAGACTAGCGCGATGTTCTTC
TRBV15	TRBJ2-3	few	TRBD1	16	CATSRVPGQNTDTQYF	TGTGCCACCAGCAGAGTACCGGGACAGAACACAGATACGCAGTATTTT
TRBV18	TRBJ2-5	.	TRBD2	15	CASSTRLAPQETQYF	TGTGCCAGCTCAACCCGACTAGCCCCCCAAGAGACCCAGTACTTC
TRBV18	TRBJ1-1	.	.	12	CASSSGFTEAFF	TGTGCCAGCTCGTCAGGGTTCACTGAAGCTTTCTTT
TRBV20-1	TRBJ1-3	.	TRBD1	16	CSARVSDRGGGNTIYF	TGCAGTGCTAGAGTTTCAGACAGGGGGGGCGGAAACACCATATATTTT
TRBV18	TRBJ1-2	many	TRBD1	15	CASSPGTGGNYGYTF	TGTGCCAGCAGCCCCGGGACAGGGGGTAACTATGGCTACACCTTC
TRBV20-1	TRBJ2-5	many	TRBD1	12	CSATGTEETQYF	TGCAGTGCAACCGGGACAGAAGAGACCCAGTACTTC
TRBV20-1	TRBJ2-1	.	TRBD2	16	CSADPTSGGANNEQFF	TGCAGTGCGGATCCTACTAGCGGGGGGGCCAACAATGAGCAGTTCTTC
TRBV15	TRBJ2-1	few	TRBD2	18	CATSSGLGASGSRNEQFF	TGTGCCACCAGCAGCGGCCTCGGGGCTAGCGGGAGCAGGAATGAGCAGTTCTTC
TRBV6-2/TRBV6-3	TRBJ2-1	.	TRBD1	17	CASSYVRGRLSYNEQFF	TGTGCCAGCAGTTATGTCAGGGGGCGGCTCTCCTACAATGAGCAGTTCTTC
TRBV28	TRBJ2-7	.	TRBD1	14	CASSHSTGSYEQYF	TGTGCCAGCAGCCATTCGACAGGGTCCTACGAGCAGTACTTC
TRBV5-1	TRBJ2-5	few	.	17	CASSLGIDPSPQETQYF	TGCGCCAGCAGCTTGGGGATTGACCCATCCCCACAAGAGACCCAGTACTTC
TRBV5-1	TRBJ2-1	few	TRBD1	16	CASSLSTGGEYNEQFF	TGCGCCAGCAGCTTGTCGACAGGGGGCGAATATAATGAGCAGTTCTTC
TRBV15	TRBJ2-1	few	TRBD2	15	CATSRRGREGDEQFF	TGTGCCACCAGCAGACGGGGGCGGGAGGGGGATGAGCAGTTCTTC
TRBV2	TRBJ2-7	.	TRBD2	14	CANIAGEYSYEQYF	TGTGCCAATATAGCGGGTGAATACTCCTACGAGCAGTACTTC
TRBV27	TRBJ1-5	many	.	13	CASSEQINQPQHF	TGTGCCAGCAGTGAGCAGATCAATCAGCCCCAGCATTTT
TRBV11-2	TRBJ2-5	.	.	15	CASSATRAMGETQYF	TGTGCCAGCAGCGCAACCCGGGCCATGGGAGAGACCCAGTACTTC
TRBV6-1	TRBJ2-3	few	.	17	CASSRSQELLSTDTQYF	TGTGCCAGCAGTAGATCACAGGAACTCTTAAGCACAGATACGCAGTATTTT
TRBV29-1	TRBJ1-5	.	.	12	CSVEGDGQPQHF	TGCAGCGTTGAGGGGGACGGTCAGCCCCAGCATTTT
TRBV4-1	TRBJ2-5	.	TRBD1	16	CASSQTGAGKQETQYF	TGCGCCAGCAGCCAAACAGGGGCAGGGAAACAAGAGACCCAGTACTTC
TRBV7-8	TRBJ2-1	few	TRBD2	15	CASSTTSGSYNEQFF	TGTGCCAGCAGCACGACTAGCGGCTCCTACAATGAGCAGTTCTTC
TRBV24-1	TRBJ2-3	many	.	13	CATSDFGGNTQYF	TGTGCCACCAGTGATTTTGGAGGAAATACGCAGTATTTT
TRBV7-9	TRBJ2-1	few	TRBD1	16	CASSPPGTGKNNEQFF	TGTGCCAGCAGCCCTCCCGGGACAGGGAAGAACAATGAGCAGTTCTTC
TRBV6-5	TRBJ2-5	.	.	12	CASSAREETQYF	TGTGCCAGCAGTGCCCGAGAAGAGACCCAGTACTTC
TRBV11-2	TRBJ2-5	few	TRBD2	15	CASSIGLAGDGAQYF	TGTGCCAGCAGCATCGGACTAGCGGGAGACGGGGCCCAGTACTTC
TRBV7-9	TRBJ2-2	many	.	15	CASSLGIANTGELFF	TGTGCCAGCAGCTTAGGGATTGCGAACACCGGGGAGCTGTTTTTT
TRBV6-1	TRBJ1-1	few	TRBD1	13	CASTLTGSTEAFF	TGTGCCAGCACCCTGACAGGGTCGACTGAAGCTTTCTTT